A selection of T cell receptor beta chains follows, all from one sample in a study of vaccination effects on CD4 cells after COVID-19. Using immunoSEQ multiplex PCR, the repertoire was profiled, and TCRdb retains in-frame clones only, with some absent. The table includes approximately 29,000 clones, 70% to 75% detected once. For these TCRs, the target antigens are not known. The source material was CD4+ T cells from PBMCs cultured without peptide, sampled after COVID-19 vaccination. Receptor source: a human donor who received a COVID-19 vaccine. Both conserved end residues are trimmed from each CDR3. Fields, in order: clone size, J gene, V gene, CDR3 protein. Clone size is shown for a subset of rows, as once, few, many or a class of expanded clone.

abundance: -
j_gene: TRBJ2-2
v_gene: TRBV2
CDR3aa: ASSEGLRAGGNTGELF

abundance: -
j_gene: TRBJ1-5
v_gene: TRBV2
CDR3aa: ASSDLGWAGGNQPQH

abundance: -
j_gene: TRBJ1-6
v_gene: TRBV27
CDR3aa: ASSFDRGERSPLH

abundance: once
j_gene: TRBJ2-4
v_gene: TRBV14
CDR3aa: ASSQDPGGRAKNIQY

abundance: -
j_gene: TRBJ1-5
v_gene: TRBV12-3/TRBV12-4
CDR3aa: ASSPSLFSQH

abundance: -
j_gene: TRBJ1-6
v_gene: TRBV12-5
CDR3aa: ASALLTRTGTFSYNSPLH

abundance: -
j_gene: TRBJ1-1
v_gene: TRBV5-4
CDR3aa: ASSLDEGALNTEAF

abundance: -
j_gene: TRBJ2-3
v_gene: TRBV27
CDR3aa: ASNAEPSTDTQY

abundance: -
j_gene: TRBJ1-2
v_gene: TRBV19
CDR3aa: ASKQDRAGGYT

abundance: once
j_gene: TRBJ1-2
v_gene: TRBV18
CDR3aa: ASSSDRRNSYGYT

abundance: -
j_gene: TRBJ2-7
v_gene: TRBV20-1
CDR3aa: SAREGYEQY

abundance: -
j_gene: TRBJ1-2
v_gene: TRBV6-2/TRBV6-3
CDR3aa: ASSPRGGLGYT

abundance: -
j_gene: TRBJ1-4
v_gene: TRBV5-4
CDR3aa: ASSATGSLTNEKLF

abundance: medium-sized
j_gene: TRBJ1-2
v_gene: TRBV18
CDR3aa: ASSPTGTGGYGYT

abundance: -
j_gene: TRBJ1-2
v_gene: TRBV19
CDR3aa: ASNPGTATNYGYT